Included here is one T cell receptor (beta chain) sequence, with context. The treatment here: oral pan-JAK inhibitor, 5-10 mg twice daily. Once RNA had been extracted, it was reverse transcribed into cDNA to act as the sequencing template. Some clones are missing from TCRdb's copy, which holds only in-frame ones; the method was immunoSEQ multiplex PCR. The repertoire has 210,000 or so clones, 66% of them found once; the top ten carry around 1.3%. The sample belongs to a study of CD8+ T cells in alopecia areata. The CDR3 spans 11 residues. Germline CDR1 reads DFQATT; CDR2 reads SNEGSKA (reference sequence). V was trimmed by 5 bases and J by 7 bases, leaving 9 bases between them.

The V and J genes are TRBV20-1 and TRBJ2-1; D ambiguous. The receptor was isolated from a human donor with alopecia areata. The sample was CD4+ T cells sorted from blood, taken around week 42, from a patient treated with tofacitinib. Written as DNA, the CDR3 is TGCAGTGCTGACGACCTTAATGAGCAGTTCTTC. Protein product: CSADDLNEQFF.